These 17 T cell receptor beta chains came from one sample sequenced in a study of breast tumors, draining lymph nodes, adjacent tissues. Breast cancer patients provided tissue from their axillary draining lymph nodes. MiXCR, applied by TCRdb to the multiplex PCR reads, yields one record per CDR3 protein. The sample yields about 150,000 distinct CDR3 sequences, 32% seen once. Sequenced sample: axillary lymph node tissue. Receptors were obtained from a female donor with breast cancer. Some clones in this sample may be carry-over from other donors' samples.

About this clonotype: A much larger clone lies a single base off, so this may be a read error. V gene TRBV6-5 combines with J gene TRBJ1-2, with D tentatively TRBD1 (6 bases). The V and J ends lost 7 bases and 3 bases respectively, with 12 bases between them. Per germline, CDR1 MNHEY and CDR2 SVGAGI. The CDR3 runs 13 residues. CDR3 region: CASTPGDYYGYTF. The DNA of the CDR3 is TGTGCCAGCACGCCAGGGGATTACTATGGCTACACCTTC.

This clonotype was picked up many times. The chain couples TRBV28 to TRBJ1-6, with a possible D match to TRBD1 (6 bases). This CDR3 contains 16 residues. V lost 6 bases and J 6 bases, leaving 18 bases between the germline ends. Germline V CDR1 and CDR2: MDHEN, SYDVKM. CDR3 sequence reads: CASRVRYREANSPLHF. CDR3 DNA: TGTGCCAGCAGGGTAAGGTACAGGGAAGCTAATTCACCCCTCCACTTT.

This clonotype has at least ten counts. This chain connects TRBV5-1 to TRBJ2-6; D is ambiguous. This CDR3 spans 15 amino acids. Germline V CDR1 and CDR2: SGHRS, YFSETQ. V lost 0 bases and J 2 bases, leaving 6 bases between the germline ends. The CDR3 nucleotides are TGCGCCAGCAGCTTGGGGGGTACTGGGGCCAACGTCCTGACTTTC. It encodes CASSLGGTGANVLTF.

The rearrangement links TRBV6-6 to TRBJ1-2; 8 positions agree with TRBD1. V was clipped by 7 bases and J by 7 bases; unmatched bases: 11. Germline V gene data show CDR1 as MNHNY and CDR2 as SVGAGI (reference sequence). This CDR3 spans 14 amino acids. Here the CDR3 reads CASIPGTGRAGYTF. In DNA form, the CDR3 reads TGTGCCAGCATTCCCGGGACAGGCAGGGCTGGCTACACCTTC.

At least ten counts were recorded for this clonotype. The genes are TRBV2 and TRBJ2-7; unclear D gene. Germline V gives CDR1 SNHLY, CDR2 FYNNEI. The V end was cut by 2 bases, the J end by 5 bases, with 4 bases between. CDR3 size: 11 residues. The CDR3 DNA sequence: TGTGCCAGCAGTGAATGGAACGAGCAGTACTTC. It encodes CASSEWNEQYF.

Note on this clonotype: This may come from a read error, since a much larger clone is one base off. The chain employs TRBV13 and TRBJ1-2; 7 bases are shared with TRBD1. V dropped 4 bases and J dropped 4; count of bases not matched to a gene: 9. CDR3 length: 15 amino acids. Germline V gives CDR1 PRHDT, CDR2 FYEKMQ (reference sequence). The CDR3 DNA follows: TGTGCCAGCAGCTCCCTTCAGGGGGTGGGCTATGGCTACACCTTC. As protein: CASSSLQGVGYGYTF.

Note on this clonotype: A much more abundant neighbour one base away suggests this may be a read error. V is TRBV11-1 and J is TRBJ2-1, with TRBD2 matching 11 bases. With V trimmed by 5 bases and J by 1 base, 13 bases remained unmatched. Germline assignment: CDR1 SGHAT and CDR2 FQDESV (reference sequence). The length of the CDR3 is 19 residues. The CDR3, as DNA: TGTGCCAGCAGCCTGGGACTAGCGGCGGATCAGCGGTCCTACAATGAGCAGTTCTTC. This encodes CASSLGLAADQRSYNEQFF.

Turning to this clonotype: Being one base from a much bigger clone, this may be a read error. This sequence joins TRBV6-2 or TRBV6-3 and TRBJ1-4, with unresolved D. Germline V gives CDR1 MNHEY, CDR2 SVGEGT. CDR3 length: 15 residues. CDR3 in DNA: TGTGCCAGCAGTGACGGAGGTGCAACTAATGAAAAACTGGTTTTT. As protein: CASSDGGATNEKLVF.

V and J are TRBV18 and TRBJ1-5; D might be TRBD1 (6 bases). There are 17 residues in the CDR3. The germline gives CDR1 KGHSH, CDR2 LQKENI. V was clipped by 6 bases and J by 5 bases, with 23 bases between them. CDR3: CASSQIPKQGMDQPQHF. CDR3 in DNA: TGTGCCAGCTCTCAGATACCAAAACAGGGAATGGATCAGCCCCAGCATTTT.

At least ten counts were recorded for this clonotype. The V call is TRBV20-1, the J call TRBJ1-3; D is uncertain. This CDR3 comprises 14 residues. CDR1 DFQATT and CDR2 SNEGSKA come from the germline V gene (reference sequence). The germline V and J ends were trimmed by 5 bases and 0 bases, with 11 bases remaining between them. The DNA for the CDR3 is TGCAGTGCTCTCCGAACAGCCTCTGGAAACACCATATATTTT. Encoded protein: CSALRTASGNTIYF.

This sequence joins TRBV12-3 or TRBV12-4 and TRBJ2-7; 8 bases are shared with TRBD1. V gave up 5 bases and J gave up 3 bases; unmatched junction bases: 3. CDR3 length equals 13 residues. Here the CDR3 reads CASSTGQGYEQYF. In DNA, the CDR3 is TGTGCCAGCAGTACAGGACAGGGCTACGAGCAGTACTTC.

This clonotype was seen repeatedly, ten times or more. The chain carries TRBV19 and TRBJ2-7; tentative D call: TRBD1 (5 bases). Trimming stripped 4 bases from V and 0 bases from J, with 10 bases between. The germline gives CDR1 LNHDA, CDR2 SQIVND (reference sequence). The CDR3 has 14 amino acids. The CDR3, as DNA: TGTGCCAGTAGTAGAGGAAGGGGCTCCTACGAGCAGTACTTC. Residues: CASSRGRGSYEQYF.

In its sample, this clonotype was seen many times. The J gene is TRBJ2-1, the V gene TRBV5-6; TRBD2 aligns across 11 bases. This CDR3 spans 16 amino acids. CDR1 is SGHDT and CDR2 is YYEEEE in the germline V gene. Germline trimming cut 0 bases from V and 8 bases from J; bases unmatched to any gene: 7. CDR3 residues: CASSLVVAGGIDEQFF. The DNA of the CDR3 is TGTGCCAGCAGCTTGGTGGTAGCGGGGGGGATCGATGAGCAGTTCTTC.

This clonotype has a count of ten or more. V usage is TRBV20-1 and J usage is TRBJ2-6; 10 bases align to TRBD1. Germline-derived CDR1 and CDR2 are DFQATT and SNEGSKA (reference sequence). J was trimmed by 2 bases and V by 6 bases; bases with no gene match: 7. The CDR3 runs to 16 residues. The CDR3: CSALIGTGAGANVLTF. The DNA for the CDR3 is TGCAGTGCGCTGATCGGGACAGGGGCTGGGGCCAACGTCCTGACTTTC.

At least ten counts were recorded for this clonotype. The V call is TRBV4-3, the J call TRBJ1-2; D gene unclear. Per germline, CDR1 LGHNA and CDR2 YSLEER. The CDR3 is 16 amino acids. The ends were cut back, 0 bases at V and 4 bases at J, with 15 bases in the middle. The CDR3 here is CASSQEWAGGGYGYTF. DNA for the CDR3: TGCGCCAGCAGCCAAGAGTGGGCGGGCGGAGGCTATGGCTACACCTTC.

This clonotype was observed at least ten times. This rearrangement joins TRBV2 to TRBJ2-5; D may be TRBD1 (7 bases). V lost 1 base and J lost 5, with 14 bases in between. Germline V gives CDR1 SNHLY, CDR2 FYNNEI. The CDR3 runs to 15 residues. This CDR3 is CASSEGGTVDETQYF. CDR3 in DNA: TGTGCCAGCAGTGAAGGCGGGACAGTAGACGAGACCCAGTACTTC.

Ten or more counts support this clonotype. The rearrangement uses TRBV4-1 and TRBJ2-1, with TRBD2 matching over 10 bases. Germline V gives CDR1 MGHRA, CDR2 YSYEKL. This CDR3 spans 15 amino acids. V lost 1 base, J lost 10 bases, and 7 bases stayed unmatched. Written as DNA, the CDR3 is TGCGCCAGCAGCCAAGGGACTAGCGGTAGTATGGAGCAGTTCTTC. Residues: CASSQGTSGSMEQFF.